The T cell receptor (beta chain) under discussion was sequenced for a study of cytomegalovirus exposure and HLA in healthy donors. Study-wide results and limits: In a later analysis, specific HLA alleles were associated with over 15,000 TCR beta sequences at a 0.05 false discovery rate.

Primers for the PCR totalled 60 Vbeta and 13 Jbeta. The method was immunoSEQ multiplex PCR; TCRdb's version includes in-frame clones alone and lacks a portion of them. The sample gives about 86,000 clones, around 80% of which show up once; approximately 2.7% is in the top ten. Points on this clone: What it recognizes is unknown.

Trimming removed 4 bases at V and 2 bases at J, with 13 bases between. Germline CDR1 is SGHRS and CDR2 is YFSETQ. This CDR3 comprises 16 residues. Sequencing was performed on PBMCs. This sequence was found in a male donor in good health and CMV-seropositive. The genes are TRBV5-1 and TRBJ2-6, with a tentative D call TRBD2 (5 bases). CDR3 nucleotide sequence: TGCGCCAGCAGCAATAGTCGGGGTGCTGGGGCCAACGTCCTGACTTTC. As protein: CASSNSRGAGANVLTF.